The subject of this entry is one T cell receptor (beta chain). Its antigen remains unknown. The data derive from a study of T-cell reconstitution after alpha-beta-depleted transplantation in children. Per the germline V gene, CDR1 is MNHEY and CDR2 is SMNVEV (reference sequence). V lost 1 base to trimming and J lost 4 bases, with 11 bases between them. The CDR3 consists of 15 residues. Findings and caveats of the study: Several hundred expanded graft clones reportedly gave rise to the alpha-beta T cells present about two months after transplant. It was newly produced T cells that mostly accounted for T-cell counts and diversity one year after transplant.

Unique molecular identifiers were used to barcode this TCRbeta library. TCRdb re-called the PCR reads with MiXCR, one entry per CDR3 protein. Of 550,000 to 800,000 distinct CDR3 sequences listed, around 14% are singletons. V usage is TRBV27 and J usage is TRBJ1-3; D possibly corresponds to TRBD1 (5 bases). The source material was PBMCs, sampled before TCRalphabeta/CD19-depleted stem cell transplant. This TCR was recovered from a girl aged 2 to 9 with congenital amegakaryocytic thrombocytopenia, due to receive a stem cell transplant. The CDR3, as DNA: TGTGCCAGCAGTTTATATTGGGGCAGCGGAAACACCATATATTTT. Encoded protein: CASSLYWGSGNTIYF.